The T cell receptor (beta chain) described here comes from a study of blood T cell repertoires in COVID-19. Looking at the study overall: The samples span acute and convalescent COVID-19 from the United States, Italy and Spain. Sources were T cells, B-cell-depleted T cells, or PBMCs; the material itself was cDNA or gDNA.

This clone came up a few times. Original processing notes: Estimation of nucleated cell counts was performed using reference gene primer amplification. The assay was immunoSEQ multiplex PCR, and TCRdb's table has in-frame clones only and misses some. V, J and clone size are taken as reported in that table, and D and trimming were inferred from the DNA itself. The data hold 150,000 to 200,000 clones, with around 87% observed a single time. This CDR3 spans 13 amino acids. Germline loops: CDR1 LGHDT, CDR2 YNNKEL (reference sequence). Trimming took off 7 bases at V and 7 bases at J, with 16 bases between the two ends.

The chain couples TRBV3-1 (or the pseudogene TRBV3-2) to TRBJ1-1; TRBD1 might be the D (6 bases). The receptor comes from a man in his forties with active or convalescent COVID-19. Sequencing was performed on peripheral blood. This CDR3 is CASNNGRGNEAFF. As DNA, the CDR3 is TGTGCCAGCAACAACGGGAGGGGGAATGAAGCTTTCTTT.